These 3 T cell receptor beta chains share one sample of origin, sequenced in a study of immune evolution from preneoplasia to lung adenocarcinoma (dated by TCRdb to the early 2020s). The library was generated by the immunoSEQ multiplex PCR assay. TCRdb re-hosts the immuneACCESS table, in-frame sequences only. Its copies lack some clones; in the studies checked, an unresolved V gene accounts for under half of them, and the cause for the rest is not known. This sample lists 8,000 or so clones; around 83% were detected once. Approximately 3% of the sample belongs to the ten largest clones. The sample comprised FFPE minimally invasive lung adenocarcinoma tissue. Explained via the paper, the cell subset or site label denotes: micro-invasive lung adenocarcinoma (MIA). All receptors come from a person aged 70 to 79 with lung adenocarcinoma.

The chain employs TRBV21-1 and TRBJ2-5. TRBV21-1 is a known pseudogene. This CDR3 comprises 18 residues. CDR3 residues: CASSKALERDGRWETQYF. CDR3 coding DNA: TGTGCCAGCAGCAAAGCGCTAGAAAGAGACGGACGTTGGGAGACCCAGTACTTC.

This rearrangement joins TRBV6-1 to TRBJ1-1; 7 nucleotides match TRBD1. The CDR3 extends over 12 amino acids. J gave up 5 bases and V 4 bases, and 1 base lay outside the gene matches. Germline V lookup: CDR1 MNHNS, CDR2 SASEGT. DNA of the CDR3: TGTGCCAGCAGTGTACAGGGGACTGAAGCTTTCTTT. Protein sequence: CASSVQGTEAFF.

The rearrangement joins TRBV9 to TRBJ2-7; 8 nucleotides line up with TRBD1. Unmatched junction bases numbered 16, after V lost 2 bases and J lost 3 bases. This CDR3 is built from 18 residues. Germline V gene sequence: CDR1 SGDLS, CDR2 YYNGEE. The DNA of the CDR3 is TGTGCCAGCAGCGTCGGGACAGGAGCTGCGACGGGACGCTACGAGCAGTACTTC. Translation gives CASSVGTGAATGRYEQYF.